This T cell receptor beta chain was profiled in a study of technical replicates of blood from a few donors. Using immunoSEQ multiplex PCR, the repertoire was profiled, and TCRdb retains in-frame clones only, with some absent. In the table there are 60,000 to 75,000 clones, under 98% of which are singletons. Germline assignment: CDR1 ENHRY and CDR2 SYGVKD. V lost 6 bases and J lost 6; bases outside the gene matches: 4. This CDR3 comprises 15 residues. The J gene is TRBJ2-1, the V gene TRBV10-3, with TRBD2 matching 14 bases. This TCR was sampled from a human donor in good health. Material for sequencing was T cells isolated from PBMCs. The CDR3 DNA is TGTGCCATCAGCTCCGGGACTAGCGGGGGCAATGAGCAGTTCTTC. Protein: CAISSGTSGGNEQFF.